This TCR beta chain emerged from a study of cytomegalovirus exposure and HLA in healthy donors. Study outcomes and limitations: That first-cohort TCR clusters tended to co-occur in the 100 to 150 validation repertoires was found in a later analysis. Both high specificity and high sensitivity reportedly marked the classifier's diagnosis of cytomegalovirus status. Specific recognition of CMV antigens was confirmed in vitro for a few chains (all CMV-associated).

The donors were members of the validation cohort comprising approximately 110 subjects, separate from the approximately 630-subject first cohort. Regarding this clone: Its cognate antigen is unknown.

Germline V gene sequence: CDR1 MGHDK, CDR2 SYGVNS. There are 12 residues in the CDR3. Trimming left V 1 base short and J 5 bases short, with 5 bases between. TCRdb's table, derived via immunoSEQ multiplex PCR, lists solely in-frame clones and lacks some. This sample yields around 200,000 clones, of which around 81% are seen a single time; about 2.8% belongs to the top ten. Specimen: PBMCs. This chain connects TRBV25-1 to TRBJ2-5; D uncertain. The source is a woman between 18 and 29 years old in good health and CMV-seropositive. CDR3 coding DNA: TGTGCCAGCAGTGAATTCTCGGAGACCCAGTACTTC. Its translation: CASSEFSETQYF.